This T cell receptor (beta chain) emerged from a study of early T cells in non-severe SARS-CoV-2 infection. Germline CDR1 is LNHNV and CDR2 is YYDKDF (reference sequence). Trimming took 2 bases from V and 9 from J, leaving 14 bases between them. This CDR3 contains 13 residues. TCRdb reprocessed the 5' RACE reads via MiXCR and lists one record per CDR3 protein. Of about 71,000 distinct CDR3 sequences listed, roughly an eighth were seen once; the top ten hold roughly 2.5%. The specimen comprised whole blood, sampled at baseline. The receptor comes from an adult who was a healthcare worker with PCR-confirmed SARS-CoV-2 infection or an uninfected control (not recorded which). This sequence joins TRBV15 and TRBJ2-7; the D gene is possibly TRBD2 (5 bases). This CDR3 reads CATSRPPLATQYF. CDR3 in DNA: TGTGCCACCAGCAGACCTCCCCTAGCAACGCAGTACTTC.